These T cell receptor beta chains were read from a single sample in a study of cytomegalovirus exposure and HLA in healthy donors. Using immunoSEQ multiplex PCR, the repertoire was profiled, and TCRdb retains in-frame clones only, with some absent. The profile shows 90,000 to 120,000 clones, roughly 84% of them singletons. Sample: PBMCs. These receptors were obtained from a woman aged 18 to 35 in good health and CMV-seronegative. CDR3s include the opening cysteine and the closing phenylalanine or tryptophan. D genes are given only for firm matches. The listing skips clone size in some rows; elsewhere it reads once, few, many or a size class.

once	.	TRBV2	TRBJ2-3	TGTGCCAGCAGTTTAGTACAGGGCGGTAGAGATACGCAGTATTTT	CASSLVQGGRDTQYF
.	.	TRBV30	TRBJ1-2	TGTGCCTGGAGTGTTGGCGGGGTTGTGGGCTACACCTTC	CAWSVGGVVGYTF
few	TRBD1	TRBV2	TRBJ1-2	TGTGCCAGCCATGGGGGGACAGGGATTAACTATGGCTACACCTTC	CASHGGTGINYGYTF
few	.	TRBV19	TRBJ1-1	TGTGCCAGTAGCCGAGGAGTTATCCTGTTGAACACTGAAGCTTTCTTT	CASSRGVILLNTEAFF
.	TRBD2	TRBV19	TRBJ2-4	TGTGCCAGTAGTACGGGACTAGCAGAAGCCAAAAACATTCAGTACTTC	CASSTGLAEAKNIQYF
.	TRBD1	TRBV18	TRBJ1-2	TGTGCCAGCTGCCGGGACAGGGCATCTAACTATGGCTACACCTTC	CASCRDRASNYGYTF
.	.	TRBV11-2	TRBJ2-7	TGTGCCAGCAGCTTGAGGGCGGAGTCCTACGAGCAGTACTTC	CASSLRAESYEQYF
.	.	TRBV2	TRBJ2-2	TGTGCCAGCTTCACGAACACCGGGGAGCTGTTTTTT	CASFTNTGELFF
.	.	TRBV5-1	TRBJ2-2	TGCGCCAGCAGCTTGCAAGAGACCGGGGAGCTGTTTTTT	CASSLQETGELFF
.	TRBD1	TRBV30	TRBJ1-2	TGTGCCGGGTTAGGCCAGGGGGAGGAAGGCTACACCTTC	CAGLGQGEEGYTF
.	TRBD1	TRBV7-8	TRBJ1-5	TGTGCCAGCAGCTCAATTAACGGGACAGCCTTCCTTCGAGAGCCCCAGCATTTT	CASSSINGTAFLREPQHF
once	TRBD1	TRBV6-1	TRBJ1-5	TGTGCCGCGGGGACAGGGGGTCAGCCCCAGCATTTT	CAAGTGGQPQHF
once	.	TRBV5-8	TRBJ1-1	TGTGCCAGCAGCCTGGGAGGGCTACTCGCTGAAGCTTTCTTT	CASSLGGLLAEAFF
.	TRBD2	TRBV9	TRBJ2-7	TGTGCCAGCAGCCCTCGGGAGGAGTACGAGCAGTACTTC	CASSPREEYEQYF
.	.	TRBV15	TRBJ2-1	TGTGCCACCAGCAGAGAAACCACTAGCACCTACAATGAGCAGTTCTTC	CATSRETTSTYNEQFF
.	.	TRBV6-5	TRBJ1-1	TGTGCCAGCAGTTCTCTTAAACACCACATGAACACTGAAGCTTTCTTT	CASSSLKHHMNTEAFF
.	.	TRBV30	TRBJ1-3	TGTGCTCTCGGGAGGGAGCTTACTGGAAACACCATATATTTT	CALGRELTGNTIYF
.	.	TRBV5-8	TRBJ1-4	TGTGCCAGCAGCTTTTTGGCAGCAGGCGAAAAACTGTTTTTT	CASSFLAAGEKLFF
.	.	TRBV18	TRBJ2-1	TGTGCCAGCTCCCCCGAGGAAGTTTCCAATGAGCAGTTCTTC	CASSPEEVSNEQFF
.	TRBD1	TRBV5-4	TRBJ1-1	TGTGCCAGCAGCGCCAGACAGGGGGGTCCCACTGAAGCTTTCTTT	CASSARQGGPTEAFF
.	.	TRBV5-6	TRBJ1-1	TGTGCCAGCAGCAGGACGGGACACCCGACAGGTGAAGCTTTCTTT	CASSRTGHPTGEAFF
.	.	TRBV6-5	TRBJ1-5	TGTGCCAGCAGTTACTCGGGGGGTGTTGAGCCCCAGCATTTT	CASSYSGGVEPQHF
.	.	TRBV2	TRBJ1-2	TGTGCCAGCAGTGCGACAGTACTCTATGGCTACACCTTC	CASSATVLYGYTF
.	.	TRBV15	TRBJ2-5	TGTGCCACCAGCAGAGATTCCGCGGCTGCAGGGTACCAAGAGACCCAGTACTTC	CATSRDSAAAGYQETQYF
once	TRBD1	TRBV19	TRBJ1-2	TGTGCCAGTAGTATCCCCTCGGGACAGGCCTATGGCTACACCTTC	CASSIPSGQAYGYTF
.	TRBD2	TRBV29-1	TRBJ2-5	TGCAGCGGAAGACTAGCGGGGTTGAAAGAGACCCAGTACTTC	CSGRLAGLKETQYF
.	.	TRBV6-5	TRBJ2-3	TGTGCCAGCAGTTCCACCGGGACACTCACAGATACGCAGTATTTT	CASSSTGTLTDTQYF
once	.	TRBV9	TRBJ2-7	TGTGCCAGCAGCGACCCTTGGGGAGAGGACGAGCAGTACTTC	CASSDPWGEDEQYF
.	TRBD2	TRBV5-1	TRBJ2-1	TGCGCCAGCAGCTTGTTCCCTAGCGGGGGCGAAGAGCAGTTCTTC	CASSLFPSGGEEQFF
.	TRBD1	TRBV10-2	TRBJ2-7	TGCGCCAGCAGTGATCTTTCCGGGACAGGGTCGTACGAGCAGTACTTC	CASSDLSGTGSYEQYF
.	.	TRBV9	TRBJ2-5	TGTGCCAGCAGCGTAGATCAGTCTCAAGGGGGAGAGACCCAGTACTTC	CASSVDQSQGGETQYF
.	TRBD2	TRBV30	TRBJ2-7	TGTGCCTGGAGTTCCCGGACTAGCGGGGGAAACTTAACCTACGAGCAGTACTTC	CAWSSRTSGGNLTYEQYF
once	TRBD1	TRBV5-1	TRBJ2-6	TGCGCCAGCAGACCGACAGGGGCTGGGGCCAACGTCCTGACTTTC	CASRPTGAGANVLTF
.	.	TRBV25-1	TRBJ2-1	TGTGCCAGCAGTGAATCTATCTACAATGAGCAGTTCTTC	CASSESIYNEQFF
.	.	TRBV9	TRBJ2-3	TGTGCCAGCAGCGTAGTAACGGCCGGGGCAGATACGCAGTATTTT	CASSVVTAGADTQYF
.	TRBD2	TRBV2	TRBJ2-5	TGTGCCAGCGGGGGGGCTAGCGGGCCCCAAGAGACCCAGTACTTC	CASGGASGPQETQYF
.	.	TRBV18	TRBJ1-2	TGTGCCAGCTCACCACCTGAGACAAATAACTATGGCTACACCTTC	CASSPPETNNYGYTF
.	.	TRBV19	TRBJ2-7	TGTGCCAGTAGCAACGACGGGTCCTACGAGCAGTACTTC	CASSNDGSYEQYF
.	.	TRBV6-5	TRBJ2-2	TGTGCCAGCTCCAGGGCAGGAGTCAACACCGGGGAGCTGTTTTTT	CASSRAGVNTGELFF
.	TRBD2	TRBV27	TRBJ2-1	TGTGCCAGCAGTGGTAGCGGGGGTAACAATGAGCAGTTCTTC	CASSGSGGNNEQFF
few	.	TRBV20-1	TRBJ1-2	TGCAGTGCTAGTTCCGATGGCTACACCTTC	CSASSDGYTF
.	.	TRBV15	TRBJ1-4	TGTGCCACCAGCCGCGAGAAGCTTGTCAACGAAAAACTGTTTTTT	CATSREKLVNEKLFF
.	.	TRBV27	TRBJ1-1	TGTGCCAGCAGTGAACCGGGACAATCGAACACTGAAGCTTTCTTT	CASSEPGQSNTEAFF
.	.	TRBV28	TRBJ2-3	TGTGCCAGCAGTTCCGGACAGTTCTACACAGATACGCAGTATTTT	CASSSGQFYTDTQYF